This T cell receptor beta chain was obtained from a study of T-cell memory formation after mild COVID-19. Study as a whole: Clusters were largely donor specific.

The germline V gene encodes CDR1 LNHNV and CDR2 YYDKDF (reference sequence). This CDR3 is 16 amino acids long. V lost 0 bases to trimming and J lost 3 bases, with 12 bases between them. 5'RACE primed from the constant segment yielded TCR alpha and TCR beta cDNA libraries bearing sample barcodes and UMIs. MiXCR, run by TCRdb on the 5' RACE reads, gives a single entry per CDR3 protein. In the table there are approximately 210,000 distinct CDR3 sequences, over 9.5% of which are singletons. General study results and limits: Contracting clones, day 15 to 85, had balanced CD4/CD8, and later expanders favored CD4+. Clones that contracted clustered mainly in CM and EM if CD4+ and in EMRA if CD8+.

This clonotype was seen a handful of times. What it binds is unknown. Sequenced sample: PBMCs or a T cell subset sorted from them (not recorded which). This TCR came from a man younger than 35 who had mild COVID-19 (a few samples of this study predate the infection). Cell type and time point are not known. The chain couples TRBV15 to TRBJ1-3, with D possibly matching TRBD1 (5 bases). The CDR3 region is CATSRDRGVLGNTIYF. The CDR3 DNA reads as TGTGCCACCAGCAGAGATAGAGGGGTCCTTGGAAACACCATATATTTT.